The 20 T cell receptor beta chains given below trace back to one sample, sequenced in a study of CD4 and CD8 cells across lung adenocarcinoma regions. A single record per CDR3 protein comes from TCRdb applying MiXCR to the PCR reads. The table has around 20,000 distinct CDR3 sequences, around half seen once. Material for sequencing was CD8+ T cells from the center of a lung tumor. These receptors originate from a female donor with lung adenocarcinoma. The CD4 and CD8 labels of this study may be unreliable.

This clonotype occurred a few times. Written as DNA, the CDR3 is TGTGCCAGCAGCATGACAGGGGCTAGCTACAATGAGCAGTTCTTC. It yields the protein CASSMTGASYNEQFF. This rearrangement joins TRBV7-9 to TRBJ2-1; 8 bases line up with TRBD1. The V and J ends lost 5 bases and 3 bases, in that order; junction bases with no gene match: 6. Germline V gene data show CDR1 as SEHNR and CDR2 as FQNEAQ (reference sequence). The CDR3 is 15 amino acids.

This clonotype was found a few times. The CDR3 DNA reads as TGTGCCAGCAGCCCGGGGAGGCCCGCAGATACGCAGTATTTT. Protein product: CASSPGRPADTQYF. This chain connects TRBV9 to TRBJ2-3, with D possibly TRBD2 on 6 matching bases. With 4 bases removed from V and 4 bases from J, the gap between germline ends came to 13 bases. The CDR3 contains 14 residues. Looked up from germline, CDR1 is SGDLS and CDR2 is YYNGEE. Filled out from reference TRBV9 and TRBJ2-3, the complete variable domain reads DSGVTQTPKHLITATGQRVTLRCSPRSGDLSVYWYQQSLDQGLQFLIQYYNGEERAKGNILERFSAQQFPDLHSELNLSSLELGDSALYFCASSPGRPADTQYFGPGTRLTVL.

The chain employs TRBV6-1 and TRBJ2-7, with D perhaps being TRBD1 or TRBD2 (5 bases each). The length of the CDR3 is 14 residues. Germline V CDR1 and CDR2: MNHNS, SASEGT. V lost 4 bases to trimming and J lost 1 base, with 11 bases between them. The chain's CDR3 is CASSAGTASYEQYF. In DNA form, the CDR3 reads TGTGCCAGCAGTGCCGGGACCGCTTCCTACGAGCAGTACTTC.

The rearrangement links TRBV6-1 to TRBJ1-2; 8 nucleotides align to TRBD1. Germline V gene lookup returns CDR1 MNHNS and CDR2 SASEGT. The junction had 4 bases not matched to a gene; V was cut back by 4 bases and J by 6 bases. The CDR3 has 13 amino acids. The DNA of the CDR3 is TGTGCCAGCAGTGGACAGGGGTGGAATGGCTACACCTTC. Its protein product is CASSGQGWNGYTF.

This chain links TRBV20-1 with TRBJ2-1; maybe TRBD2 (6 bases). The V end was cut by 6 bases, the J end by 0 bases, with 15 bases between. Germline-derived CDR1 and CDR2 are DFQATT and SNEGSKA (reference sequence). There are 15 residues in the CDR3. In nucleotides, the CDR3 is TGCAGTGCCCCATACGGGGGTAGCTCCTACAATGAGCAGTTCTTC. This translates into CSAPYGGSSYNEQFF.

In nucleotides, the CDR3 is TGCGCCAGCAGTGAGTCGTGGGGGTTACGGGGTGAGCAGTTCTTC. Its translation: CASSESWGLRGEQFF. The genes are TRBV10-1 and TRBJ2-1; tentatively, D is TRBD1 or TRBD2 (5 bases each). The length of the CDR3 is 15 residues. Germline CDR1 and CDR2: WNHNN and SYGVQD (reference sequence). V was cut by 0 bases and J by 9 bases, with 15 bases left in between.

The chain joins TRBV25-1 to TRBJ2-3, with D unclear. The closer fit of TRBJ2-7 to the DNA end suggests the J call may be wrong. The CDR3 sequence is 16 residues long. Germline V gene sequence: CDR1 MGHDK, CDR2 SYGVNS. CDR3 sequence: CPSRESALSGKNTQYF. The CDR3 nucleotides read TGTCCGAGCCGTGAATCGGCCCTGTCAGGCAAAAATACGCAGTACTTC.

Notes on this clonotype: It is likely a read error, because the conserved phenylalanine at the end of the CDR3 is missing. The DNA is left out, because the CDR3 cannot be placed on it with certainty; the CDR3 is given as TCRdb lists it. The chain links TRBV6-1 to TRBJ2-5. The V gene's germline CDR1 is MNHNS and CDR2 SASEGT. 13 amino acids form the CDR3, both terminal residues included. CDR3 protein: CASKAQVEETRFS.

The V call is TRBV6-1, the J call TRBJ2-1; D remains ambiguous. Germline values: CDR1 MNHNS, CDR2 SASEGT. The V end was cut by 2 bases, the J end by 4 bases, with 9 bases between. There are 14 residues in the CDR3. The CDR3 loop reads CASSELTDYNEQFF. Here the CDR3 DNA reads TGTGCCAGCAGTGAACTTACGGATTACAATGAGCAGTTCTTC.

The rearrangement joins TRBV12-3 or TRBV12-4 to TRBJ2-5; D perhaps matches TRBD1 (5 bases). This CDR3 spans 15 amino acids. Between the trimmed V and J ends, which lost 9 bases and 0 bases, there was a span of 17 bases. The DNA for the CDR3 is TGTGCCAGGGGGCCTGGCGGCTTTGACCAAGAGACCCAGTACTTC. Amino acid sequence: CARGPGGFDQETQYF.

V and J are TRBV10-2 and TRBJ2-5, with D perhaps matching TRBD1 or TRBD2 (5 bases each). Trimming stripped 10 bases from V and 4 bases from J, with 22 bases between. CDR3 length equals 15 residues. Germline CDR1 reads WSHSY; CDR2 reads SAAADI. The chain's CDR3 is CATRTRGRYTETQYF. CDR3 bases: TGCGCCACGAGGACGAGGGGACGGTACACAGAGACCCAGTACTTC.

The chain has TRBV24-1 and TRBJ1-1; D is undetermined. Trimming left V 4 bases short and J 7 bases short, with 12 bases between. The CDR3 runs to 13 residues. The V gene's germline CDR1 is KGHDR and CDR2 SFDVKD. The chain's CDR3 is CATSDPTKGEAFF. Here the CDR3 DNA reads TGTGCCACCAGTGACCCGACAAAAGGTGAAGCTTTCTTT.

This clonotype was recorded once. The chain uses TRBV25-1 and TRBJ1-2; no clear D gene. This CDR3 spans 15 amino acids. Trimming removed 5 bases at V and 3 bases at J, with 16 bases between. The germline gives CDR1 MGHDK, CDR2 SYGVNS. The CDR3 loop reads CASSQTGEAHYGYTF. In DNA form, the CDR3 reads TGTGCCAGCAGTCAGACCGGGGAGGCACACTATGGCTACACCTTC.

The chain links TRBV6-1 to TRBJ2-5; 8 positions agree with TRBD2. CDR1 and CDR2 from the germline V gene are MNHNS and SASEGT. The V gene end was trimmed by 6 bases and the J gene end by 8 bases; junction bases not matched to a gene: 17. The CDR3 is 16 amino acids. The CDR3 reads CASRRSGSRSPDTQYF. CDR3 nucleotides: TGTGCCAGCAGGAGAAGCGGGAGCCGTAGCCCCGATACCCAGTACTTC.

For this clonotype: At one boundary the junction diverges from the germline segment, which might be a read error. The chain recombines TRBV6-1 with TRBJ2-3, with D possibly called TRBD1 or TRBD2 (5 bases each). Germline V gives CDR1 MNHNS, CDR2 SASEGT. The CDR3 loop spans 14 amino acids. The CDR3 spells CAGSEGYGYGTQYF. CDR3 nucleotides: TGTGCGGGCAGCGAGGGCTACGGTTACGGGACGCAGTATTTC.

V is TRBV27 and J is TRBJ2-6; D is uncertain. The ends were cut back, 6 bases at V and 1 base at J, with 4 bases in the middle. CDR1 and CDR2 from the germline V gene are MNHEY and SMNVEV (reference sequence). This CDR3 spans 13 amino acids. For the CDR3, the DNA is TGTGCCAGCAGGGGATCTGGGGCCAACGTCCTGACTTTC. Its protein is CASRGSGANVLTF.

This chain uses TRBV20-1 with TRBJ2-3; D is undetermined. The end of the DNA fits TRBJ2-5 better, so the J call may be wrong. CDR1 is DFQATT, CDR2 SNEGSKA, per germline (reference sequence). The CDR3 sequence is 14 residues long. The CDR3 DNA reads as TGCAGTGCTAGAGAGGTGCTTTTCAAAGAGACCCAGTACTTC. It yields the protein CSAREVLFKETQYF.

As concerns this clonotype: The junction shows a germline mismatch at one end, possibly a read error. The V gene is TRBV6-1, the J gene TRBJ2-3; D gene unclear. CDR1 MNHNS and CDR2 SASEGT come from the germline V gene. This CDR3 contains 14 residues. The CDR3 DNA is TGTGCCAGCATAGGGTCTTCAGCCACAGACACGCAGTATTTC. Translated, it gives CASIGSSATDTQYF.

This clonotype has just a few counts. The junction and the germline gene differ at one end; a read error may be behind it. The rearrangement links TRBV10-1 to TRBJ2-5; tentatively, D is TRBD1 or TRBD2 (5 bases each). CDR3 length: 14 residues. Germline lookup yields CDR1 WNHNN and CDR2 SYGVQD (reference sequence). As DNA, the CDR3 is TGCGCCGGGAGTGGGGAAAGGGACCCAGAGACGCAGTACTTC. Translating gives CAGSGERDPETQYF.

CDR3 region: CASSRRLAGGLADTQYF. In DNA form, the CDR3 reads TGTGCCAGCAGTCGTCGACTAGCGGGAGGGCTGGCAGATACGCAGTATTTT. The V and J genes are TRBV6-1 and TRBJ2-3; TRBD2 aligns across 14 bases. The germline gives CDR1 MNHNS, CDR2 SASEGT. The J segment lost 4 bases and the V segment lost 5 bases, leaving 8 bases of the junction unmatched. The CDR3 contains 17 residues.